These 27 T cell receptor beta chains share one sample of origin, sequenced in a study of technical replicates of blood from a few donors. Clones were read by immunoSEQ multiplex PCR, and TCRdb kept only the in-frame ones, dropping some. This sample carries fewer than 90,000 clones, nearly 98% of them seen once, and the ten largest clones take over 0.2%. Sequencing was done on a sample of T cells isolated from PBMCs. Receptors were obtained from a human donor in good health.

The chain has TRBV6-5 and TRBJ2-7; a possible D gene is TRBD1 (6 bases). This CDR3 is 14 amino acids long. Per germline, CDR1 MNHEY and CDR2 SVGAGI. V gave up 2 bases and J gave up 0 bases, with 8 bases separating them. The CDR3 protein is CASSYGDTSYEQYF. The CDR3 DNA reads TGTGCCAGCAGTTACGGGGACACCTCCTACGAGCAGTACTTC.

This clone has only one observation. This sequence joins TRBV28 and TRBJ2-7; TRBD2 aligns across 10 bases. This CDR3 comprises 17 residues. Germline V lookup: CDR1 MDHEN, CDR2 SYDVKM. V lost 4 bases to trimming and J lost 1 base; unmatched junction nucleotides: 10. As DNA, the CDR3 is TGTGCCAGCAGTTACCTAGCGGGAGTAATGGGATCCTACGAGCAGTACTTC. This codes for CASSYLAGVMGSYEQYF.

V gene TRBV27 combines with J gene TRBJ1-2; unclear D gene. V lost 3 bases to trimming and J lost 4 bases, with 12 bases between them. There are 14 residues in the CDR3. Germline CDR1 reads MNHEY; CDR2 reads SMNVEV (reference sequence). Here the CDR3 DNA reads TGTGCCAGCAGTTTTCGTGCGGAAGGCTATGGCTACACCTTC. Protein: CASSFRAEGYGYTF.

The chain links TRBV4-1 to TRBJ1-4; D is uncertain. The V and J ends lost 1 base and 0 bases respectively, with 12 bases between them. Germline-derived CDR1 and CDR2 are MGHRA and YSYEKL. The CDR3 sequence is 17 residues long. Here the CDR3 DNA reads TGCGCCAGCAGCCAAGCGGCGCGGGGTGCAACTAATGAAAAACTGTTTTTT. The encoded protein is CASSQAARGATNEKLFF.

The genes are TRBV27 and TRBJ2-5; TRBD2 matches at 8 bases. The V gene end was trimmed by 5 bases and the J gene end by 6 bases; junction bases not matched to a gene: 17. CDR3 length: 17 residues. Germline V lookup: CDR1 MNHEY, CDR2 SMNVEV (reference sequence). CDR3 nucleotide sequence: TGTGCCAGCAGTCCCAAGGGACCGGGACTAGGCGACCAGACCCAGTACTTC. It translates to CASSPKGPGLGDQTQYF.

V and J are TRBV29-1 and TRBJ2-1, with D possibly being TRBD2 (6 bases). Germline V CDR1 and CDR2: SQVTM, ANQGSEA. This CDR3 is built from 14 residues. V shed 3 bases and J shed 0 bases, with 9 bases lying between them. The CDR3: CSVERGYSYNEQFF. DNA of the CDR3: TGCAGCGTTGAGCGGGGTTACTCCTACAATGAGCAGTTCTTC.

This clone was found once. CDR3 residues: CASSLGDTYQETQYF. DNA of the CDR3: TGTGCCAGCAGCTTGGGGGACACTTACCAAGAGACCCAGTACTTC. V and J are TRBV5-4 and TRBJ2-5; tentative D call: TRBD1 (6 bases). V was cut by 0 bases and J by 0 bases, with 9 bases left in between. The germline V gene has CDR1 SGHNT and CDR2 YYREEE (reference sequence). The CDR3 spans 15 residues.

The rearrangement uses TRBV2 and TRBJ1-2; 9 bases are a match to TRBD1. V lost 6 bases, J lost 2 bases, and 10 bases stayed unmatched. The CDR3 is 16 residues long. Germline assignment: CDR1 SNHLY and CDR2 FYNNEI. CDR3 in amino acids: CASRGRDGTGNYGYTF. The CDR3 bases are TGTGCCAGCAGAGGCCGTGACGGGACAGGGAACTATGGCTACACCTTC.

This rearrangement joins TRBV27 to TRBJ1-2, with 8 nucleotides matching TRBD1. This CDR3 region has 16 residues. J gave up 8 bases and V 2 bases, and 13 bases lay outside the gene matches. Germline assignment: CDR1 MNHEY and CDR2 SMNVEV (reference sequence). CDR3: CASSLSRQGRAGGYTF. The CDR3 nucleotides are TGTGCCAGCAGTTTAAGTCGACAGGGGCGTGCGGGAGGCTACACCTTC.

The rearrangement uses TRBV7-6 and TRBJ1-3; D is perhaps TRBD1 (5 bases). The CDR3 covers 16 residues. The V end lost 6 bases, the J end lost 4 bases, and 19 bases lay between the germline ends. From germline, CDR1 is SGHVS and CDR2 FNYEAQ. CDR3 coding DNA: TGTGCCAGCAGTCCAAAATGGGGCACCCACGGAAACACCATATATTTT. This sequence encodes CASSPKWGTHGNTIYF.

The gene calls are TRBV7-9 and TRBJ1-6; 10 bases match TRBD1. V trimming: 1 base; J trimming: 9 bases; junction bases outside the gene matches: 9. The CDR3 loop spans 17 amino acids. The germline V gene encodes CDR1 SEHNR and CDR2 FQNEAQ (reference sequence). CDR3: CASSLVYGQGGGSPLHF. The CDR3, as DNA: TGTGCCAGCAGCTTAGTATATGGACAGGGGGGAGGTTCACCCCTCCACTTT. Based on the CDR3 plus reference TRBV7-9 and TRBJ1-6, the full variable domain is DTGVSQNPRHKITKRGQNVTFRCDPISEHNRLYWYRQTLGQGPEFLTYFQNEAQLEKSRLLSDRFSAERPKGSFSTLEIQRTEQGDSAMYLCASSLVYGQGGGSPLHFGNGTRLTVT.

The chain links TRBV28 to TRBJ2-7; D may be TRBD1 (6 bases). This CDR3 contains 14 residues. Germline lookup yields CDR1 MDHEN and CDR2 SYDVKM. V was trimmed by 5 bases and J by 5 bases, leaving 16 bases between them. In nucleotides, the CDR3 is TGTGCCAGCAGTGATACCACAGGGTTCCACGAGCAGTACTTC. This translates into CASSDTTGFHEQYF.

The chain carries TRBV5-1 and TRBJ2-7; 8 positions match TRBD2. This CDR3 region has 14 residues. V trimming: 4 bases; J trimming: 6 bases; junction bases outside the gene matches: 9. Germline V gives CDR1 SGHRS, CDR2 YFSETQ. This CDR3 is CASSIPGGAGEQYF. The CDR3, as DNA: TGCGCCAGCAGCATACCCGGGGGGGCGGGCGAGCAGTACTTC.

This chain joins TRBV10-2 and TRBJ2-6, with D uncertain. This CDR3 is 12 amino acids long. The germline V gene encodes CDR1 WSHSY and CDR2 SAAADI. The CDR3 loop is CGAGSGANVLTF. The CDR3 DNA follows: TGCGGAGCAGGATCTGGGGCCAACGTCCTGACTTTC.

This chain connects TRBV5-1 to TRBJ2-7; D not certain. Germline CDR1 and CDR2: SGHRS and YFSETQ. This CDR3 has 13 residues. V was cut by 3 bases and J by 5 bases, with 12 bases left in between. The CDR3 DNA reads TGCGCCAGCAGCTCGAAAAATTCGGACGAGCAGTACTTC. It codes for CASSSKNSDEQYF.

The CDR3 is CAVYGTGGYGYGYTF. In DNA form, the CDR3 reads TGTGCCGTCTACGGGACAGGGGGCTATGGCTATGGCTACACCTTC. V usage is TRBV10-3 and J usage is TRBJ1-2; 12 bases are a match to TRBD1. The CDR3 consists of 15 residues. J gave up 4 bases and V 11 bases, and 11 bases lay outside the gene matches. In germline, CDR1 is ENHRY, CDR2 SYGVKD.

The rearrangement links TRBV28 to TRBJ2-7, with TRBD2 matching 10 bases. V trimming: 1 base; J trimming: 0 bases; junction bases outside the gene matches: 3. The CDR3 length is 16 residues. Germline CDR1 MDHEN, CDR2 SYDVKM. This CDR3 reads CASSLYGLADSYEQYF. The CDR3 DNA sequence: TGTGCCAGCAGTTTATACGGACTAGCGGACTCCTACGAGCAGTACTTC.

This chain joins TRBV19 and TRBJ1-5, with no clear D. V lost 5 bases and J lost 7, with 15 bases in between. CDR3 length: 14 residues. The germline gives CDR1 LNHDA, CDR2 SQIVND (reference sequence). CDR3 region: CASSLRLVSQPQHF. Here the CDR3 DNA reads TGTGCCAGTAGTCTTCGTTTAGTTTCCCAGCCCCAGCATTTT.

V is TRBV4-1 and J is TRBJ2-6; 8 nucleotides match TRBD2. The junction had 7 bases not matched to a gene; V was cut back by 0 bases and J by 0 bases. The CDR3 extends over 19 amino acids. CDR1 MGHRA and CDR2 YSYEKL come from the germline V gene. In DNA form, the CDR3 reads TGCGCCAGCAGCCAAGAAGGTGTTGCGGGAGGCTCTGGGGCCAACGTCCTGACTTTC. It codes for CASSQEGVAGGSGANVLTF.

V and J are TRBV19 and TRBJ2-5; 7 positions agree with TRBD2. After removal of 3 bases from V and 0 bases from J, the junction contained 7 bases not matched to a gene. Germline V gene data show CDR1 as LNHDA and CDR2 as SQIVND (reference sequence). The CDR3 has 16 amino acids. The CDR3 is CASSIGAGEYQETQYF. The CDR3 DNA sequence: TGTGCCAGTAGTATCGGGGCGGGAGAGTACCAAGAGACCCAGTACTTC. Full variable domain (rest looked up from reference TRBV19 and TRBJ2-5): DGGITQSPKYLFRKEGQNVTLSCEQNLNHDAMYWYRQDPGQGLRLIYYSQIVNDFQKGDIAEGYSVSREKKESFPLTVTSAQKNPTAFYLCASSIGAGEYQETQYFGPGTRLLVL.

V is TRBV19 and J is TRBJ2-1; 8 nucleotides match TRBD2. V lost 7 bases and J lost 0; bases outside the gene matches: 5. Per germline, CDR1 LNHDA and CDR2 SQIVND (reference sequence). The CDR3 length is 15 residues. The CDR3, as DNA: TGTGCCAGTAATCCGACTAGCGCCTCCTACAATGAGCAGTTCTTC. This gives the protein CASNPTSASYNEQFF.

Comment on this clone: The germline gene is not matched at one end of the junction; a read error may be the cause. The CDR3 DNA follows: TGTGCTAGCAGCCTCGCGCAAGGGGAGGGAGAGACCCAGTACTTC. This gives the protein CASSLAQGEGETQYF. J is TRBJ2-5 and V is TRBV7-7; 7 bases agree with TRBD2. Germline V gene lookup returns CDR1 SSHAT and CDR2 FNYEAQ (reference sequence). The CDR3 has 15 residues.

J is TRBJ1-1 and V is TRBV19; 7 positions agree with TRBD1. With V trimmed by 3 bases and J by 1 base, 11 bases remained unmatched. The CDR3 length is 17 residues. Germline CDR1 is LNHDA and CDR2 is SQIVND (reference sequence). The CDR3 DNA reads TGTGCCAGTAGTATGATTTTGATGGGACAGACGAACACTGAAGCTTTCTTT. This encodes CASSMILMGQTNTEAFF.

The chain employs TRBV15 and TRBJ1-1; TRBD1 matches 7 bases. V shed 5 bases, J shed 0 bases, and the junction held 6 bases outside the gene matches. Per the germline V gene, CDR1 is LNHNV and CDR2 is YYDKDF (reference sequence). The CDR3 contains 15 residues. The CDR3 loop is CATSETQGMNTEAFF. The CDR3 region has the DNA TGTGCCACCAGCGAGACACAGGGGATGAACACTGAAGCTTTCTTT.

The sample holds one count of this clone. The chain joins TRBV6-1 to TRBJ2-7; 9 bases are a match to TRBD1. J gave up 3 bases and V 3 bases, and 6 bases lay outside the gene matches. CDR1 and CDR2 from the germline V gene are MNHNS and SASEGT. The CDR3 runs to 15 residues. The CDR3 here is CASSEGQGLNYEQYF. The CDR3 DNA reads TGTGCCAGCAGTGAGGGACAGGGCTTAAACTACGAGCAGTACTTC.

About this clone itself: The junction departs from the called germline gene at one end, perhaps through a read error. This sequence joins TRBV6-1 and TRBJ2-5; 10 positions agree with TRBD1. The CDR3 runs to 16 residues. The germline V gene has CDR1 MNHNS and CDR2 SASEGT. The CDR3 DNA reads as TGTGCCAGCAGTGAAGCAGGACAGGGGGACCAAGAGTCCCAGTACTTC. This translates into CASSEAGQGDQESQYF.

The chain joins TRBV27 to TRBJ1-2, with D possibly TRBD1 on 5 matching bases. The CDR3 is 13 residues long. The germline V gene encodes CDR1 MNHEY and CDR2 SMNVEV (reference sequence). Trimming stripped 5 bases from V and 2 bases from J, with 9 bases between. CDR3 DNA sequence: TGTGCCAGCAGTCCTCGACAGAACTATGGCTACACCTTC. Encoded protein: CASSPRQNYGYTF.